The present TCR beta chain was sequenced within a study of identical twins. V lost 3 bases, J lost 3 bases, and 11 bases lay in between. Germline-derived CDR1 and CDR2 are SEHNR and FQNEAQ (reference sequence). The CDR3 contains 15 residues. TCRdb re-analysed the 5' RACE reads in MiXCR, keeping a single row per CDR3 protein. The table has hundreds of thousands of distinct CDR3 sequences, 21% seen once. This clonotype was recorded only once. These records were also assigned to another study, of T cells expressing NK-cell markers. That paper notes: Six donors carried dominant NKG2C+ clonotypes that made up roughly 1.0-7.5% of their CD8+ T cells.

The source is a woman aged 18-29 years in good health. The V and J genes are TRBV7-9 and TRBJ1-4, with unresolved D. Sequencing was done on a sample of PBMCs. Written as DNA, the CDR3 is TGTGCCAGCAGCTTCTCGGGTGGATCTAATGAAAAACTGTTTTTT. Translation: CASSFSGGSNEKLFF.